This T cell receptor beta chain stems from a study of vaccination and CD4 T cells after COVID-19. Across the study: Post-COVID samples had a sampling time that fell a median around 93 days after diagnosis (range 35 to 161). Study findings and constraints: For SARS-CoV-2-reactive clonotypes, the median went from approximately 21 to 38, a nonsignificant increase.

The Oncomine TCR Beta short-read assay sequenced DNA from cultured CD4+ T cells. TCRdb re-called the PCR reads through MiXCR, storing one row per CDR3 protein. This table has approximately 16,000 distinct CDR3 sequences, around 70% appearing once. Note on this clonotype: No antigen is known for it.

Stated treatment: approximately 11-day PBMC culture with coronavirus spike peptide pools or control peptides (ViraFEST assay). Germline V CDR1 and CDR2: MNHNS, SASEGT. The ends were cut back, 3 bases at V and 5 bases at J, with 10 bases in the middle. The CDR3 consists of 13 residues. This receptor was obtained from a human donor who had recovered from COVID-19. The sequencing input was CD4+ T cells from blood, cultured in vitro. V usage is TRBV6-1 and J usage is TRBJ1-2, with D unresolved. This CDR3 is CASSDATEYGYTF. The CDR3 DNA reads as TGTGCCAGCAGTGACGCGACGGAGTATGGCTACACCTTC.